One sample yielded the 5 T cell receptor beta chains listed below, sequenced in a study of blood T cell repertoires in COVID-19. Some clones are missing from TCRdb's copy, which holds only in-frame ones; the method was immunoSEQ multiplex PCR. The sample consists of roughly 230,000 clones, 65% to 85% of them appearing once. Sample: peripheral blood. The receptors shown here come from a man aged 35-49 years with acute or convalescent COVID-19.

This clone occurred once. The chain has TRBV6-5 and TRBJ2-7; TRBD2 agrees at 12 bases. The V gene's germline CDR1 is MNHEY and CDR2 SVGAGI. With 2 bases clipped from V and 4 bases from J, the junction kept 6 bases outside the gene matches. There are 16 residues in the CDR3. The CDR3, as DNA: TGTGCCAGCAGTTACCCTTTGACTAGCGGGAGTTACGAGCAGTACTTC. This encodes CASSYPLTSGSYEQYF.

The V gene is TRBV5-6, the J gene TRBJ2-7; TRBD1 might be the D (6 bases). In germline, CDR1 is SGHDT, CDR2 YYEEEE. This CDR3 contains 15 residues. The ends were cut back, 4 bases at V and 0 bases at J, with 14 bases in the middle. This chain's CDR3 is CASSPDRKFSYEQYF. CDR3 DNA sequence: TGTGCCAGCAGCCCCGACAGGAAATTCTCCTACGAGCAGTACTTC.

The chain has TRBV29-1 and TRBJ2-7; 10 nucleotides agree with TRBD1. The CDR3 consists of 14 residues. Germline CDR1 reads SQVTM; CDR2 reads ANQGSEA. V gave up 4 bases and J gave up 0 bases; unmatched junction bases: 3. The CDR3 here is CSVVDRGTSYEQYF. CDR3 coding DNA: TGCAGCGTTGTGGACAGGGGGACCTCCTACGAGCAGTACTTC.

This clone was seen more than once but under ten times. V gene TRBV10-3 combines with J gene TRBJ1-6, with 7 bases fitting TRBD1. The J segment lost 9 bases and the V segment lost 6 bases, leaving 5 bases of the junction unmatched. The length of the CDR3 is 13 residues. Germline values: CDR1 ENHRY, CDR2 SYGVKD. CDR3 region: CAIRPGQSSPLHF. CDR3 DNA sequence: TGTGCCATCAGGCCGGGACAGAGTTCACCCCTCCACTTT.

The chain recombines TRBV2 with TRBJ1-1; no firm D call. The length of the CDR3 is 15 residues. V was shortened by 0 bases and J by 2 bases, with 10 bases between the two germline ends. Per germline, CDR1 SNHLY and CDR2 FYNNEI. The CDR3 region is CASSEALGGNTEAFF. The CDR3 DNA reads as TGTGCCAGCAGTGAAGCGCTCGGCGGAAACACTGAAGCTTTCTTT.